The rows below give T cell receptor beta chains drawn from one sample of a study of T-cell memory formation after mild COVID-19. MiXCR was run by TCRdb on the 5' RACE reads, yielding one entry per CDR3 protein. The table lists roughly 45,000 distinct CDR3 sequences, 25% to 30% of them singletons. Sequencing used PBMCs or a T cell subset sorted from them (not recorded which). These receptors all stem from a man younger than 35 who had mild COVID-19 (a few samples of this study predate the infection). Cell type and time point are not known. Both conserved end residues are part of each CDR3. A D gene is named only where the DNA matches it firmly. Rows give clone size only sometimes, using once, few, many, or a class for an expanded clone.

DNA | CDR3 | D | V | size | J | length
TGCAGTGCTAGAGAGGGGCTAGCTCAGCCCCAGCATTTT | CSAREGLAQPQHF | NA | TRBV20-1 | NA | TRBJ1-5 | 13
TGTGCCAGCAGCAACCGGGACACCCGAGGGGCAGATACGCAGTATTTT | CASSNRDTRGADTQYF | NA | TRBV7-9 | few | TRBJ2-3 | 16
TGTGCCAGTGGGCCGGGAGCGGGGGGGCCCGGGGAGCTGTTTTTT | CASGPGAGGPGELFF | TRBD2 | TRBV12-3/TRBV12-4 | NA | TRBJ2-2 | 15
TGTGCCAGCAGCTTCAGCAGCGGGGAGCAGTTCTTC | CASSFSSGEQFF | NA | TRBV5-4 | NA | TRBJ2-1 | 12
TGTGCCAGCAGTTTCGATTTATCAGGGCAAGGGCAGTACTTC | CASSFDLSGQGQYF | NA | TRBV27 | NA | TRBJ2-7 | 14
TGTGCCAGCAGCCCTACGGGGGGTAGGGATACGCAGTATTTT | CASSPTGGRDTQYF | TRBD2 | TRBV7-2 | few | TRBJ2-3 | 14
TGCAGTGCTAGATCATCGGGGGGGGTACCCACAGATACGCAGTATTTT | CSARSSGGVPTDTQYF | TRBD2 | TRBV20-1 | NA | TRBJ2-3 | 16
TGTGCCAGCAGCTTAGCTAGCGGGGGGCAGTACAATGAGCAGTTCTTC | CASSLASGGQYNEQFF | TRBD2 | TRBV7-6 | few | TRBJ2-1 | 16
TGTGCCAGCAGCGGCGGGACTAGCGATACAGATACGCAGTATTTT | CASSGGTSDTDTQYF | TRBD2 | TRBV9 | few | TRBJ2-3 | 15
TGTGCCAGCAGACAACAGGGCACCACTGAAGCTTTCTTT | CASRQQGTTEAFF | NA | TRBV12-3/TRBV12-4 | few | TRBJ1-1 | 13
TGTGCCACCAGCAGGGGGGACGAAACTAATGAAAAACTGTTTTTT | CATSRGDETNEKLFF | NA | TRBV15 | NA | TRBJ1-4 | 15
TGTGCCAGCAGTTTAATGGGGGTGGGCACCGGGGAGCTGTTTTTT | CASSLMGVGTGELFF | NA | TRBV12-3/TRBV12-4 | NA | TRBJ2-2 | 15
TGCGCCAGCAGCCAAGAGCCAGCGGGGGTATTAAAGCAGTTCTTC | CASSQEPAGVLKQFF | TRBD2 | TRBV4-3 | medium-sized | TRBJ2-1 | 15
TGTGCCAGCAGCGTAGCGGGGCCGGCGGATGAGCAGTTCTTC | CASSVAGPADEQFF | TRBD2 | TRBV12-3/TRBV12-4 | NA | TRBJ2-1 | 14
TGTGCCAGCAGCTGGACTAGCGGGGCCAACAATGAGCAGTTCTTC | CASSWTSGANNEQFF | TRBD2 | TRBV7-9 | NA | TRBJ2-1 | 15
TGTGCCAGCAGTTTCGGCCCCGTCCTCTACGAGCAGTACTTC | CASSFGPVLYEQYF | NA | TRBV12-3/TRBV12-4 | NA | TRBJ2-7 | 14
TGTGCCAGCAGCGAAAGCTCCTATAATTCACCCCTCCACTTT | CASSESSYNSPLHF | NA | TRBV9 | few | TRBJ1-6 | 14
TGTGCCAGCAGTTACGAGACAGGGGGTTCACCCCTCCACTTT | CASSYETGGSPLHF | TRBD1 | TRBV6-6 | NA | TRBJ1-6 | 14
TGTGCCAGCAGCACCTCTTCGGTGGGCACTGAAGCTTTCTTT | CASSTSSVGTEAFF | NA | TRBV12-3/TRBV12-4 | NA | TRBJ1-1 | 14
TGTGCCAGCAGTCCCGACAATTCACCCCTCCACTTT | CASSPDNSPLHF | NA | TRBV6-5 | few | TRBJ1-6 | 12
TGTGCCAGCAGTCGCGACTGGGCTAGCGGGGGGGCTACAGATACGCAGTATTTT | CASSRDWASGGATDTQYF | TRBD2 | TRBV12-3/TRBV12-4 | few | TRBJ2-3 | 18
TGTGCCAGCAGTGATGGGACAGACACCGGGGAGCTGTTTTTT | CASSDGTDTGELFF | TRBD1 | TRBV6-4 | many | TRBJ2-2 | 14
TGTGCCAGCAGTTACTCGGGGGGGCCCACGGACAATGAGCAGTTCTTC | CASSYSGGPTDNEQFF | NA | TRBV6-2/TRBV6-3 | NA | TRBJ2-1 | 16
TGCAGTGCTAGATTACTACCGATCCCCCCGACCCAGTACTTC | CSARLLPIPPTQYF | NA | TRBV20-1 | NA | TRBJ2-5 | 14
TGTGCCACCCGTGTTGTCAACACCGGGGAGCTGTTTTTT | CATRVVNTGELFF | NA | TRBV27 | NA | TRBJ2-2 | 13
TGTGCCAGCTCACCTCGGGACAGGGGATCGAACACTGAAGCTTTCTTT | CASSPRDRGSNTEAFF | TRBD1 | TRBV18 | once | TRBJ1-1 | 16